One and the same sample provided the 30 T cell receptor beta chains below, sequenced in a study of blood T cell repertoires in COVID-19. Data came from immunoSEQ multiplex PCR; TCRdb stores just in-frame clones and leaves some out. The data hold about 200,000 clones, with 86% observed a single time. Sequencing used peripheral blood. The receptor source for this set is a woman between 65 and 79 years old with acute or convalescent COVID-19.

This rearrangement joins TRBV25-1 to TRBJ1-3; 7 bases line up with TRBD1. The germline gives CDR1 MGHDK, CDR2 SYGVNS. V trimming: 4 bases; J trimming: 7 bases; junction bases outside the gene matches: 7. The CDR3 spans 14 residues. CDR3 residues: CASSGTGRGNTIYF. The DNA for the CDR3 is TGTGCCAGCAGTGGAACGGGCAGGGGGAACACCATATATTTT.

The chain links TRBV6-2 or TRBV6-3 to TRBJ1-1; D remains unclear. V dropped 2 bases and J dropped 1 base, with 11 bases sitting between them. Looked up from germline, CDR1 is MNHEY and CDR2 is SVGEGT. This CDR3 is 15 amino acids long. In nucleotides, the CDR3 is TGTGCCAGCAGTTACGCCGGCGGGAGGAACACTGAAGCTTTCTTT. It is translated as CASSYAGGRNTEAFF.

V gene TRBV12-5 combines with J gene TRBJ2-7; D not certain. The germline CDR1 and CDR2 sequences are LGHNT and FRNRAP. This CDR3 has 13 residues. V lost 4 bases and J 2 bases, leaving 9 bases between the germline ends. Here the CDR3 reads CASGSTVPYEQYF. As DNA, the CDR3 is TGTGCTAGTGGTTCCACGGTGCCCTACGAGCAGTACTTC. The full variable domain, with the rest looked up from reference TRBV12-5 and TRBJ2-7, is DARVTQTPRHKVTEMGQEVTMRCQPILGHNTVFWYRQTMMQGLELLAYFRNRAPLDDSGMPKDRFSAEMPDATLATLKIQPSEPRDSAVYFCASGSTVPYEQYFGPGTRLTVT.

The chain combines TRBV5-5 with TRBJ1-1, with 9 bases identical to TRBD1. This CDR3 spans 14 amino acids. V was pared by 0 bases and J by 8 bases, with 5 bases of the junction left unmatched. Germline assignment: CDR1 SGHKS and CDR2 YYEKEE (reference sequence). As DNA, the CDR3 is TGTGCCAGCAGCTTGGACCCGGGACAGGGAGAAGCTTTCTTT. It specifies CASSLDPGQGEAFF.

The chain carries TRBV6-6 and TRBJ2-3; D perhaps matches TRBD2 (5 bases). Trimming pared 3 bases from V and 4 bases from J, leaving 11 bases between. CDR3 size: 14 residues. Germline assignment: CDR1 MNHNY and CDR2 SVGAGI (reference sequence). The CDR3, as DNA: TGTGCCAGCAGTTATAGCGTAGTAGCAGATACGCAGTATTTT. This sequence encodes CASSYSVVADTQYF.

The chain couples TRBV5-6 to TRBJ2-3; D uncertain. Looked up from germline, CDR1 is SGHDT and CDR2 is YYEEEE. This CDR3 has 15 amino acids. V lost 3 bases and J lost 4, with 15 bases in between. CDR3 in DNA: TGTGCCAGCAGCTCAGAATCTTTGGTCGCAGATACGCAGTATTTT. Translated, it gives CASSSESLVADTQYF.

The chain combines TRBV9 with TRBJ1-3, with no clear D. CDR1 and CDR2 (germline): SGDLS, YYNGEE. Trimming left V 4 bases short and J 3 bases short, with 8 bases between. The CDR3 runs 13 residues. The CDR3 region has the DNA TGTGCCAGCAGCCCTCCTGTTGGAAACACCATATATTTT. This codes for CASSPPVGNTIYF.

The chain links TRBV5-5 to TRBJ1-2; the D gene is possibly TRBD1 (5 bases). From germline, CDR1 is SGHKS and CDR2 YYEKEE (reference sequence). V lost 0 bases and J lost 7, with 10 bases in between. The CDR3 is 13 amino acids. Here the CDR3 DNA reads TGTGCCAGCAGCTTGGGTGGGGCCTTTGGCTACACCTTC. Protein product: CASSLGGAFGYTF.

The V and J genes are TRBV2 and TRBJ2-1, with D tentatively TRBD2 (7 bases). The CDR3 is 11 residues long. From germline, CDR1 is SNHLY and CDR2 FYNNEI. The V end lost 5 bases, the J end lost 10 bases, and 9 bases lay between the germline ends. The CDR3 nucleotides read TGTGCCAGCAGTAGGGGGGGAGAGCAGTTCTTC. This codes for CASSRGGEQFF.

The chain recombines TRBV7-9 with TRBJ1-5; a possible D gene is TRBD1 (5 bases). In germline, CDR1 is SEHNR, CDR2 FQNEAQ (reference sequence). CDR3 size: 16 residues. Trimming stripped 5 bases from V and 0 bases from J, with 14 bases between. CDR3 DNA: TGTGCCAGCAGCACCGGGGGGACCTTTAGCAATCAGCCCCAGCATTTT. It specifies CASSTGGTFSNQPQHF. Full variable domain (missing parts from reference TRBV7-9 and TRBJ1-5): DTGVSQNPRHKITKRGQNVTFRCDPISEHNRLYWYRQTLGQGPEFLTYFQNEAQLEKSRLLSDRFSAERPKGSFSTLEIQRTEQGDSAMYLCASSTGGTFSNQPQHFGDGTRLSIL.

The chain combines TRBV11-3 with TRBJ2-3, with TRBD2 matching over 9 bases. This CDR3 is built from 17 residues. V was clipped by 1 base and J by 5 bases; unmatched bases: 10. Per germline, CDR1 SGHNT and CDR2 YENEEA. The chain's CDR3 is CASSLVFGGRAKDTQYF. The CDR3 DNA reads TGTGCCAGCAGCTTAGTCTTTGGCGGGAGGGCCAAAGATACGCAGTATTTT.

In this sample, this clone turned up a few times. The genes are TRBV7-2 and TRBJ1-6, with 8 bases matching TRBD1. V shed 3 bases, J shed 11 bases, and the junction held 9 bases outside the gene matches. The CDR3 length is 15 residues. The germline gives CDR1 SGHTA, CDR2 FQGNSA. CDR3 amino acids: CASSFDRGRGPPLHF. The CDR3 DNA reads as TGTGCCAGCAGCTTCGACAGGGGTCGAGGCCCACCCCTCCACTTT.

This rearrangement joins TRBV9 to TRBJ1-4; no reliable D call. Trimming shortened V by 4 bases and J by 2 bases, and 21 bases separated the two germline ends. This CDR3 has 18 amino acids. Germline V lookup: CDR1 SGDLS, CDR2 YYNGEE. This CDR3 is CASSQGAFKRRTNEKLFF. Written as DNA, the CDR3 is TGTGCCAGCAGCCAAGGCGCGTTTAAACGGAGGACTAATGAAAAACTGTTTTTT.

The chain employs TRBV28 and TRBJ1-1, with D unclear. V lost 4 bases and J 4 bases, leaving 7 bases between the germline ends. Per germline, CDR1 MDHEN and CDR2 SYDVKM. CDR3 length: 12 amino acids. The CDR3 loop reads CASSSGGTEAFF. CDR3 DNA: TGTGCCAGCAGTTCAGGTGGCACTGAAGCTTTCTTT.

CDR3: CASSSGDRKLFF. CDR3 nucleotides: TGTGCCAGTAGTTCAGGGGACAGAAAACTGTTTTTT. The chain links TRBV19 to TRBJ1-4; 7 bases align to TRBD1. The germline V gene encodes CDR1 LNHDA and CDR2 SQIVND (reference sequence). Trimming at V came to 5 bases and at J to 10 bases, leaving 4 bases not matched to a gene. CDR3 length: 12 residues. Based on the CDR3 plus reference TRBV19 and TRBJ1-4, the full variable domain is DGGITQSPKYLFRKEGQNVTLSCEQNLNHDAMYWYRQDPGQGLRLIYYSQIVNDFQKGDIAEGYSVSREKKESFPLTVTSAQKNPTAFYLCASSSGDRKLFFGSGTQLSVL.

This chain uses TRBV5-8 with TRBJ1-1, with D unresolved. The CDR3 spans 13 residues. CDR1 is SGHTS and CDR2 is YDEGEE in the germline V gene. V lost 4 bases, J lost 1 base, and 8 bases lay in between. The CDR3 DNA is TGTGCCAGCAGCCCCGGGTGGAACACTGAAGCTTTCTTT. The encoded protein is CASSPGWNTEAFF.

This sequence joins TRBV3-1 (or the pseudogene TRBV3-2) and TRBJ1-1, with 9 bases identical to TRBD1. Germline loops: CDR1 LGHDT, CDR2 YNNKEL (reference sequence). There are 13 residues in the CDR3. After removal of 11 bases from V and 7 bases from J, the junction contained 11 bases not matched to a gene. CDR3 nucleotides: TGTGCCTCCAATCACAGGGGGCAGGGTGAAGCTTTCTTT. It is translated as CASNHRGQGEAFF.

The genes are TRBV5-5 and TRBJ1-5; a weak D match, TRBD1 (6 bases). The CDR3 is 14 residues long. The ends were cut back, 1 base at V and 5 bases at J, with 10 bases in the middle. The V gene's germline CDR1 is SGHKS and CDR2 YYEKEE (reference sequence). CDR3 in amino acids: CASSLYRADQPQHF. CDR3 in DNA: TGTGCCAGCAGCTTGTACAGGGCGGATCAGCCCCAGCATTTT.

The V gene is TRBV18, the J gene TRBJ1-1; D is perhaps TRBD1 (6 bases). The CDR3 totals 12 residues. Germline CDR1 reads KGHSH; CDR2 reads LQKENI. V dropped 4 bases and J dropped 6 bases, with 9 bases sitting between them. The DNA of the CDR3 is TGTGCCAGCTCACAGGGGGTCCCTGAAGCTTTCTTT. Translating gives CASSQGVPEAFF.

The rearrangement links TRBV6-6 to TRBJ2-7; TRBD2 is a possible D gene (5 bases). V lost 5 bases and J 7 bases, leaving 9 bases between the germline ends. Germline V gene sequence: CDR1 MNHNY, CDR2 SVGAGI (reference sequence). The CDR3 loop spans 11 amino acids. The CDR3 sequence: CASSPEREQYF. DNA for the CDR3: TGTGCCAGCAGTCCGGAGCGGGAGCAGTACTTC.

V gene TRBV28 combines with J gene TRBJ2-3; D not resolved. The germline V and J ends were trimmed by 5 bases and 6 bases, with 18 bases remaining between them. CDR3 size: 15 residues. CDR1 and CDR2 from the germline V gene are MDHEN and SYDVKM. Here the CDR3 reads CASSRSETPSDTQYF. In nucleotides, the CDR3 is TGTGCCAGCAGTCGGTCCGAAACCCCCTCGGATACGCAGTATTTT. Full variable domain (remainder filled in from reference TRBV28 and TRBJ2-3): DVKVTQSSRYLVKRTGEKVFLECVQDMDHENMFWYRQDPGLGLRLIYFSYDVKMKEKGDIPEGYSVSREKKERFSLILESASTNQTSMYLCASSRSETPSDTQYFGPGTRLTVL.

This clone was observed a few times. DNA for the CDR3: TGCGCCAGCAGCCGGGGGGACCTCACAGATACGCAGTATTTT. This encodes CASSRGDLTDTQYF. The rearrangement uses TRBV5-1 and TRBJ2-3; TRBD2 matches 7 bases. CDR3 length equals 14 residues. Looked up from germline, CDR1 is SGHRS and CDR2 is YFSETQ. With V trimmed by 4 bases and J by 2 bases, 4 bases remained unmatched.

This clone appeared a few times. The gene calls are TRBV3-1 (or the pseudogene TRBV3-2) and TRBJ2-1; TRBD2 agrees at 7 bases. V shed 5 bases, J shed 9 bases, and the junction held 7 bases outside the gene matches. CDR1 is LGHDT, CDR2 YNNKEL, per germline (reference sequence). The CDR3 covers 13 residues. CDR3 sequence: CASSSLAEGEQFF. In nucleotides, the CDR3 is TGTGCCAGCAGCTCTCTAGCGGAGGGTGAGCAGTTCTTC.

V and J are TRBV27 and TRBJ2-1; the D gene is possibly TRBD2 (6 bases). Germline lookup yields CDR1 MNHEY and CDR2 SMNVEV (reference sequence). The CDR3 has 15 residues. Trimming stripped 3 bases from V and 6 bases from J, with 15 bases between. CDR3 nucleotide sequence: TGTGCCAGCAGTTTCCACCAGGGACTTCCCAATGAGCAGTTCTTC. Translating gives CASSFHQGLPNEQFF.

The V gene is TRBV5-1, the J gene TRBJ1-1, with 9 bases lining up with TRBD1. The CDR3 runs 15 residues. CDR1 and CDR2 from the germline V gene are SGHRS and YFSETQ. The ends lost 5 bases at V and 2 bases at J; junction bases unmatched: 7. In nucleotides, the CDR3 is TGCGCCAGCAGATATCGGGACAGGGCAAACACTGAAGCTTTCTTT. It encodes CASRYRDRANTEAFF.

The sample holds a few counts of this clone. This chain uses TRBV5-1 with TRBJ2-2, with TRBD2 as a possible D gene (6 bases). V lost 0 bases, J lost 4 bases, and 13 bases lay in between. Germline CDR1 and CDR2: SGHRS and YFSETQ. This CDR3 region has 16 residues. The CDR3 protein is CASSLGPAGSTGELFF. The CDR3 nucleotides read TGCGCCAGCAGCTTGGGGCCGGCGGGGAGCACCGGGGAGCTGTTTTTT. The full variable domain, completed using reference TRBV5-1 and TRBJ2-2, is KAGVTQTPRYLIKTRGQQVTLSCSPISGHRSVSWYQQTPGQGLQFLFEYFSETQRNKGNFPGRFSGRQFSNSRSEMNVSTLELGDSALYLCASSLGPAGSTGELFFGEGSRLTVL.

The chain employs TRBV10-3 and TRBJ2-1, with 7 bases fitting TRBD2. Germline assignment: CDR1 ENHRY and CDR2 SYGVKD. The CDR3 sequence is 15 residues long. Trimming removed 4 bases from V and 4 bases from J; junction bases left unmatched: 7. The CDR3 region is CAISVASGGYNEQFF. CDR3 coding DNA: TGTGCCATCAGTGTAGCTAGCGGAGGGTACAATGAGCAGTTCTTC.

This sequence joins TRBV11-3 and TRBJ2-1; D gene ambiguous. The CDR3 has 13 amino acids. Germline-derived CDR1 and CDR2 are SGHNT and YENEEA. The V end was cut by 3 bases, the J end by 8 bases, with 11 bases between. The CDR3 loop is CASSFSVQDEQFF. In DNA, the CDR3 is TGTGCCAGCAGCTTTTCGGTCCAAGATGAGCAGTTCTTC.

The chain carries TRBV28 and TRBJ2-7; perhaps TRBD2 as D (6 bases). Trimming stripped 9 bases from V and 1 base from J, with 25 bases between. Germline values: CDR1 MDHEN, CDR2 SYDVKM. CDR3 length equals 17 residues. CDR3 sequence: CASSTQGIVAVSYEQYF. For the CDR3, the DNA is TGTGCCAGTTCAACCCAGGGAATAGTAGCGGTATCCTACGAGCAGTACTTC.

This clone has just one count. The chain links TRBV15 to TRBJ2-7, with D perhaps matching TRBD2 (7 bases). Germline CDR1 LNHNV, CDR2 YYDKDF (reference sequence). The CDR3 loop spans 15 amino acids. Trimming left V 1 base short and J 3 bases short, with 13 bases between. CDR3 bases: TGTGCCACCAGCAGAGGGGGGGCGGGAGACTACGAGCAGTACTTC. Translation gives CATSRGGAGDYEQYF.